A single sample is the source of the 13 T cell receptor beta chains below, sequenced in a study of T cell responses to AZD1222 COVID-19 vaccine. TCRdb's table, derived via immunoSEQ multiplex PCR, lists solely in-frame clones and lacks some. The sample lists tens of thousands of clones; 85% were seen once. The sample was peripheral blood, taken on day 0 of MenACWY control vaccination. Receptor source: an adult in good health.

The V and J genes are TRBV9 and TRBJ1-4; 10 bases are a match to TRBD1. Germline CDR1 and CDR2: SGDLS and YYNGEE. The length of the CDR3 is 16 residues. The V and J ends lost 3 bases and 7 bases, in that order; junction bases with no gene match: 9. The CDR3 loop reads CASSAGTGTGAEKLFF. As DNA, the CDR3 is TGTGCCAGCAGCGCGGGAACCGGGACAGGGGCTGAAAAACTGTTTTTT.

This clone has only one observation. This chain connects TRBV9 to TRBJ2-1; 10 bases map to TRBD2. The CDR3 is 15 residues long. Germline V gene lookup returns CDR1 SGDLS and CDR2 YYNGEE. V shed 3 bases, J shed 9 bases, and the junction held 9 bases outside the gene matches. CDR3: CASSAQAGGPGEQFF. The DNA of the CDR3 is TGTGCCAGCAGCGCCCAAGCGGGAGGGCCGGGTGAGCAGTTCTTC.

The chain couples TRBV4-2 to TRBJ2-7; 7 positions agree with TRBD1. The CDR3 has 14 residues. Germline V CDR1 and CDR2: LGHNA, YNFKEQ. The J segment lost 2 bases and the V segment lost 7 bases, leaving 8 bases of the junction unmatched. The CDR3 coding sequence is TGTGCCAGCAACGCCGGAGGACAGGCCTACGAGCAGTACTTC. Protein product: CASNAGGQAYEQYF.

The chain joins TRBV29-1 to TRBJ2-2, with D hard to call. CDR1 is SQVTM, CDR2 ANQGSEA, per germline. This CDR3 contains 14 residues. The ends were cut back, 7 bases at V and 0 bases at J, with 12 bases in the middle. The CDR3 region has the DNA TGCAGCGCGGGTTTAGGCTCGAACACCGGGGAGCTGTTTTTT. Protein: CSAGLGSNTGELFF.

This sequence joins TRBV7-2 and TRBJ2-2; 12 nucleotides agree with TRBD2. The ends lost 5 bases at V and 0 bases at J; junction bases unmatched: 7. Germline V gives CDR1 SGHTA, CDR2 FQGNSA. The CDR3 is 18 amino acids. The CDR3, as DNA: TGTGCCAGCAGCACCCGACTAGCGGGAGTATCGAACACCGGGGAGCTGTTTTTT. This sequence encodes CASSTRLAGVSNTGELFF.

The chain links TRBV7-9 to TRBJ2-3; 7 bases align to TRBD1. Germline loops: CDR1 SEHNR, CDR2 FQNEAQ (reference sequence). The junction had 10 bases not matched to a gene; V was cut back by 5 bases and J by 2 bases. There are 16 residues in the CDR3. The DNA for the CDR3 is TGTGCCAGCAGCCCACGACAGGGCCGCCTCACAGATACGCAGTATTTT. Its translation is CASSPRQGRLTDTQYF.

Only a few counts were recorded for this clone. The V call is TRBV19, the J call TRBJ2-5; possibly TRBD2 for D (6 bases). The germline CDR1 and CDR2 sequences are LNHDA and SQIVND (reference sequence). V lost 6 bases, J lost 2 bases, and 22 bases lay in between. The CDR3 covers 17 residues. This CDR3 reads CASREGGAGSWQETQYF. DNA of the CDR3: TGTGCCAGTAGGGAGGGCGGGGCAGGAAGTTGGCAAGAGACCCAGTACTTC.

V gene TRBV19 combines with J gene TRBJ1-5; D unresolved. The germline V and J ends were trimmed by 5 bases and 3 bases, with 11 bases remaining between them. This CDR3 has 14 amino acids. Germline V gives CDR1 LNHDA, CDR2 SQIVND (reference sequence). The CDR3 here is CASSLWQFNQPQHF. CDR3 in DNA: TGTGCCAGTAGTTTATGGCAGTTCAATCAGCCCCAGCATTTT. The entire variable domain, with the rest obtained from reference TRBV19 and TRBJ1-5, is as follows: DGGITQSPKYLFRKEGQNVTLSCEQNLNHDAMYWYRQDPGQGLRLIYYSQIVNDFQKGDIAEGYSVSREKKESFPLTVTSAQKNPTAFYLCASSLWQFNQPQHFGDGTRLSIL.

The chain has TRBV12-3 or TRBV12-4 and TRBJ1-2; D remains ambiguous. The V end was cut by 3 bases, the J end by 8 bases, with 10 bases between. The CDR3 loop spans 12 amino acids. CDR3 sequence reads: CASSFEVSGYTF. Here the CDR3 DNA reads TGTGCCAGCAGTTTCGAGGTGTCGGGCTACACCTTC.

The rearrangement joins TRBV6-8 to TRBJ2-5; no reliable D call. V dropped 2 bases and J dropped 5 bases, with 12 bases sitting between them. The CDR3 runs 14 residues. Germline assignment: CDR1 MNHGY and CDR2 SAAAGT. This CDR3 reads CASSYGRSQETQYF. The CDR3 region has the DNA TGTGCCAGCAGTTACGGACGGAGCCAGGAGACCCAGTACTTC.

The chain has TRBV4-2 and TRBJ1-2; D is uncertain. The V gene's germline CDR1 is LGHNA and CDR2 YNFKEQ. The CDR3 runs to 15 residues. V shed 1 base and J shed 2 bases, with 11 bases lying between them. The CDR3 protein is CASSQASGSNYGYTF. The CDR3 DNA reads TGTGCCAGCAGCCAAGCATCAGGATCCAACTATGGCTACACCTTC.

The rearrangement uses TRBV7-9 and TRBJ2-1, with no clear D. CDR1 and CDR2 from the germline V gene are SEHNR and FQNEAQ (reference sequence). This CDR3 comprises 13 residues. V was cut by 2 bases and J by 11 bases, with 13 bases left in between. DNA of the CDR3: TGTGCCAGCAGCTTATCCCCCACAATGAAGCAGTTCTTC. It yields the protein CASSLSPTMKQFF.

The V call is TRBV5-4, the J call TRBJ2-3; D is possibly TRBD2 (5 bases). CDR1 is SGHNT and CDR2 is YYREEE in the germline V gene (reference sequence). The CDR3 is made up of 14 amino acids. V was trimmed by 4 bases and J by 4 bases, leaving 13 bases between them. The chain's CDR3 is CASSNVGGPDTQYF. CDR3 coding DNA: TGTGCCAGCAGCAATGTCGGCGGGCCAGATACGCAGTATTTT.